Below, 12 T cell receptor beta chains from the same sample are listed, as sequenced in a study of CDR3 diversity in severe acne. MiXCR, applied by TCRdb to the PCR reads, yields one record per CDR3 protein. The repertoire holds fewer than 90,000 distinct CDR3 sequences, about 53% seen once, with more than 9% in the top ten. The source material was blood. These receptors were obtained from a male donor with severe acne vulgaris.

The chain employs TRBV10-3 and TRBJ1-4; D possibly corresponds to TRBD1 (5 bases). The CDR3 sequence is 15 residues long. CDR1 is ENHRY and CDR2 is SYGVKD in the germline V gene. Between the trimmed V and J ends, which lost 0 bases and 0 bases, there was a span of 5 bases. As DNA, the CDR3 is TGTGCCATCAGTGAGTCGGGGGCAACTAATGAAAAACTGTTTTTT. Translating gives CAISESGATNEKLFF.

In this sample, this clonotype turned up many times. The genes are TRBV7-3 and TRBJ2-7; a weak D match, TRBD2 (7 bases). Germline loops: CDR1 SGHTA, CDR2 FQGTGA. The CDR3 consists of 13 residues. The V and J ends lost 3 bases and 5 bases respectively, with 11 bases between them. CDR3 amino acids: CASSFGGGNEQYF. CDR3 DNA: TGTGCCAGCAGCTTTGGGGGGGGCAACGAGCAGTACTTC.

Concerning this clonotype: This clone may be a read error of a much larger clone one base away. The chain recombines TRBV7-2 with TRBJ1-2; possible D gene TRBD1, 5 bases. Germline CDR1 reads SGHTA; CDR2 reads FQGNSA. This CDR3 region has 17 residues. The CDR3 spells CASSPLHGTERPYGYIF. DNA of the CDR3: TGTGCCAGCAGCCCACTCCACGGGACGGAAAGGCCCTATGGCTACATCTTC.

In this sample, this clonotype turned up a few times. The chain combines TRBV2 with TRBJ1-1; no clear D. The germline CDR1 and CDR2 sequences are SNHLY and FYNNEI. Trimming removed 8 bases from V and 1 base from J, with 5 bases in between. The CDR3 consists of 11 residues. In DNA, the CDR3 is TGTGCCAGCTTCGGGAACACTGAAGCTTTCTTT. This encodes CASFGNTEAFF.

DNA for the CDR3: TGTGCCTGTAAATTCCCGGGACTAGCGGGGACTTCCTACGAGCAGTACTTC. Translated: CACKFPGLAGTSYEQYF. V and J are TRBV6-9 and TRBJ2-7; TRBD2 matches 13 bases. The CDR3 runs to 17 residues. Germline V lookup: CDR1 MNHGY, CDR2 SVAAGI. V lost 11 bases and J lost 1; bases outside the gene matches: 14.

This clonotype was found once. The rearrangement links TRBV7-9 to TRBJ2-5; no clear D. The CDR3 length is 12 residues. Per germline, CDR1 SEHNR and CDR2 FQNEAQ (reference sequence). V gave up 1 base and J gave up 3 bases, with 3 bases separating them. This CDR3 reads CASSLDEETQYF. The CDR3 DNA reads as TGTGCCAGCAGCTTAGATGAAGAGACCCAGTACTTC.

The count of this clonotype is one. A much larger clone is a single base away; this may be a read error. The chain joins TRBV20-1 to TRBJ2-3, with TRBD2 matching 7 bases. The junction had 6 bases not matched to a gene; V was cut back by 1 base and J by 2 bases. This CDR3 has 15 amino acids. Germline V gives CDR1 DFQATT, CDR2 SNEGSKA (reference sequence). The CDR3 region is CSARGRGVPTDTQYF. The CDR3 DNA reads TGCAGTGCTAGAGGTCGGGGGGTCCCCACAGATACGCAGTATTTT.

The sample holds many counts of this clonotype. This sequence joins TRBV11-3 and TRBJ2-3; D might be TRBD1 (5 bases). CDR3 length equals 15 residues. The V and J ends lost 2 bases and 0 bases respectively, with 9 bases between them. Per the germline V gene, CDR1 is SGHNT and CDR2 is YENEEA. The CDR3 spells CASSLSTASTDTQYF. CDR3 DNA: TGTGCCAGCAGCTTATCGACAGCTAGCACAGATACGCAGTATTTT.

This clonotype was observed at least ten times. In DNA form, the CDR3 reads TGTGCCAGCAGGACGGACTCTGCCTACGAGCAGTACTTC. Protein sequence: CASRTDSAYEQYF. This chain uses TRBV27 with TRBJ2-7; a possible D gene is TRBD2 (5 bases). V lost 6 bases to trimming and J lost 2 bases, with 11 bases between them. The germline V gene has CDR1 MNHEY and CDR2 SMNVEV (reference sequence). The CDR3 runs to 13 residues.

The CDR3 nucleotides read TGTGCCAGTAGCCTCCGACAGGCGAGCTCCTACAATGAGCAGTTCTTC. Residues: CASSLRQASSYNEQFF. This sequence joins TRBV7-9 and TRBJ2-1; possibly TRBD1 for D (6 bases). The CDR3 extends over 16 amino acids. From germline, CDR1 is SEHNR and CDR2 FQNEAQ (reference sequence). Deletions cut 9 bases from V and 0 bases from J, with 18 bases between.

This clonotype was seen at least ten times. The CDR3 bases are TGTGCCAGCAGCGACAGCAGGGAGTCACCCCTCCACTTT. It specifies CASSDSRESPLHF. The rearrangement uses TRBV2 and TRBJ1-6; D perhaps matches TRBD1 (5 bases). V was clipped by 6 bases and J by 10 bases, with 13 bases between them. Germline V gene sequence: CDR1 SNHLY, CDR2 FYNNEI. The CDR3 sequence is 13 residues long.

This rearrangement joins TRBV6-5 to TRBJ1-5; possibly TRBD1 for D (5 bases). This CDR3 has 13 amino acids. Germline CDR1 MNHEY, CDR2 SVGAGI. V shed 8 bases and J shed 5 bases, with 13 bases lying between them. The CDR3 DNA sequence: TGTGCCAGCCGATCTGTAGGGGATCAGCCCCAGCATTTT. Translation gives CASRSVGDQPQHF.